Sequencing of this TCR beta chain was carried out in a study of CD8 T cells in Susac syndrome. CDR1 DFQATT and CDR2 SNEGSKA come from the germline V gene (reference sequence). There are 14 residues in the CDR3. V was clipped by 6 bases and J by 3 bases; unmatched bases: 7. RNA was extracted with the RNeasy kit, and a quantity of roughly 0.45 to 1 ug was reverse transcribed using random hexamers. TCRdb re-analysed the immunoSEQ multiplex PCR reads in MiXCR, keeping a single row per CDR3 protein. This table has around 150,000 distinct CDR3 sequences, 95% appearing once. The V call is TRBV20-1, the J call TRBJ2-1; TRBD2 agrees at 8 bases. The source material was CD8+ T cells from PBMCs. The receptor was derived from a human donor with Susac syndrome. CDR3 loop: CSAMTSEIYNEQFF. DNA of the CDR3: TGCAGTGCAATGACTAGCGAGATCTACAATGAGCAGTTCTTC.